Listed here are 10 T cell receptor beta chains from one sample, sequenced in a study of blood T cell repertoires in COVID-19. Assay: immunoSEQ multiplex PCR; the TCRdb copy retains only in-frame clones and omits some. The data contain around 260,000 clones, 83% of them seen just once; the ten biggest clones take up 8% to 10%. The source material was peripheral blood. The source is a woman between 50 and 59 years old who had recovered from COVID-19.

This clone was seen a few times. J is TRBJ1-6 and V is TRBV6-6; tentatively, D is TRBD1 (6 bases). The CDR3 contains 17 residues. Trimming pared 5 bases from V and 4 bases from J, leaving 18 bases between. CDR1 is MNHNY and CDR2 is SVGAGI in the germline V gene (reference sequence). The CDR3 DNA reads TGTGCCAGCAGTCGAACCGGCCCGGGACAATATAATTCACCCCTCCACTTT. The encoded protein is CASSRTGPGQYNSPLHF.

V gene TRBV19 combines with J gene TRBJ2-6, with TRBD1 matching over 7 bases. This CDR3 spans 18 amino acids. CDR1 is LNHDA and CDR2 is SQIVND in the germline V gene (reference sequence). V was clipped by 4 bases and J by 2 bases; unmatched bases: 11. The CDR3: CASSTQTGMGTGANVLTF. CDR3 sequence (DNA): TGTGCCAGTAGTACCCAGACAGGGATGGGGACTGGGGCCAACGTCCTGACTTTC. The full variable domain, its missing parts supplied by reference TRBV19 and TRBJ2-6, is DGGITQSPKYLFRKEGQNVTLSCEQNLNHDAMYWYRQDPGQGLRLIYYSQIVNDFQKGDIAEGYSVSREKKESFPLTVTSAQKNPTAFYLCASSTQTGMGTGANVLTFGAGSRLTVL.

The chain couples TRBV4-3 to TRBJ2-7, with TRBD2 as a possible D gene (5 bases). Germline CDR1 is LGHNA and CDR2 is YSLEER. Between the trimmed V and J ends, which lost 1 base and 6 bases, there was a span of 10 bases. The CDR3 extends over 13 amino acids. CDR3 protein: CASSQAEGSEQYF. The CDR3 nucleotides read TGCGCCAGCAGCCAAGCAGAGGGTAGCGAGCAGTACTTC.

The chain couples TRBV4-3 to TRBJ2-5; 7 nucleotides match TRBD2. The CDR3 runs to 16 residues. Trimming took 0 bases from V and 4 from J; bases not matched to a gene: 8. CDR1 LGHNA and CDR2 YSLEER come from the germline V gene. This CDR3 is CASSQDWPAGRETQYF. The CDR3 DNA sequence: TGCGCCAGCAGCCAAGATTGGCCAGCGGGGAGAGAGACCCAGTACTTC.

The V and J genes are TRBV6-5 and TRBJ1-4, with unresolved D. The V and J ends lost 6 bases and 1 base respectively, with 12 bases between them. The CDR3 is 15 amino acids. Germline loops: CDR1 MNHEY, CDR2 SVGAGI. The CDR3 is CASSPAAGTNEKLFF. The CDR3 bases are TGTGCCAGCAGCCCGGCCGCGGGAACTAATGAAAAACTGTTTTTT.

In this sample, this clone turned up a few times. The V gene is TRBV7-2, the J gene TRBJ2-7; 7 positions agree with TRBD2. With V trimmed by 6 bases and J by 4 bases, 15 bases remained unmatched. This CDR3 spans 16 amino acids. CDR1 and CDR2 (germline): SGHTA, FQGNSA. The chain's CDR3 is CASRRSMNSGSYEQYF. DNA of the CDR3: TGTGCCAGCAGACGATCGATGAATAGCGGGTCTTACGAGCAGTACTTC.

This clone is labeled medium-sized (0.01 to 0.1%). J is TRBJ1-2 and V is TRBV6-5; the D is unclear. CDR1 is MNHEY, CDR2 SVGAGI, per germline. There are 14 residues in the CDR3. The V gene lost 4 bases and the J gene lost 1 base, with 10 bases spanning the gap. The CDR3 nucleotides read TGTGCCAGCAGTTCACTCGTCGGTAACTATGGCTACACCTTC. The encoded protein is CASSSLVGNYGYTF.

The chain uses TRBV19 and TRBJ1-1; D is perhaps TRBD1 (5 bases). The V and J ends lost 2 bases and 4 bases respectively, with 11 bases between them. This CDR3 spans 14 amino acids. Germline V lookup: CDR1 LNHDA, CDR2 SQIVND (reference sequence). The CDR3 DNA follows: TGTGCCAGTAGTATAATACGGGGGAGCACTGAAGCTTTCTTT. Its translation: CASSIIRGSTEAFF.

The rearrangement joins TRBV11-1 to TRBJ2-1; the match to TRBD2 covers 12 bases. V shed 5 bases and J 12 bases; nucleotides not matched to a gene: 8. CDR1 and CDR2 from the germline V gene are SGHAT and FQDESV (reference sequence). This CDR3 has 14 amino acids. CDR3 in DNA: TGTGCCAGCAGCCCTCGACTAGCGGGGGCGACGCAGTTCTTC. Protein sequence: CASSPRLAGATQFF. The full variable domain, with the rest looked up from reference TRBV11-1 and TRBJ2-1, is EAEVAQSPRYKITEKSQAVAFWCDPISGHATLYWYRQILGQGPELLVQFQDESVVDDSQLPKDRFSAERLKGVDSTLKIQPAELGDSAMYLCASSPRLAGATQFFGPGTRLTVL.

This clone was seen a handful of times. This rearrangement joins TRBV3-1 (or the pseudogene TRBV3-2) to TRBJ2-7; the match to TRBD1 covers 7 bases. CDR1 LGHDT and CDR2 YNNKEL come from the germline V gene (reference sequence). V lost 1 base to trimming and J lost 5 bases; unmatched junction nucleotides: 5. The CDR3 extends over 14 amino acids. The CDR3: CASSQASQGDEQYF. CDR3 in DNA: TGTGCCAGCAGCCAAGCGAGCCAGGGGGACGAGCAGTACTTC.